This is a list of T cell receptor beta chains from one sample in a study of blood T cell repertoires in COVID-19. Measured with immunoSEQ multiplex PCR; TCRdb has only the in-frame clones, and not every one. The sample lists under 250,000 clones; approximately 90% were seen once. Sequenced: peripheral blood. These receptors all come from a man between 25 and 39 years old with COVID-19, enrolled during active disease. The CDR3 runs from the conserved cysteine through the conserved F or W. Each record gives: J gene, clone size, D gene, V gene, CDR3 protein, CDR3 DNA. The D gene is left open where the match is weak. The size field is filled for only some rows; it gives once, few, many or a size class.

J gene: TRBJ2-1; clone size: NA; D gene: NA; V gene: TRBV7-2; CDR3 protein: CASSSLGARPWVF; CDR3 DNA: TGTGCCAGCAGCTCCCTTGGGGCACGGCCTTGGGTCTTC
J gene: TRBJ2-7; clone size: NA; D gene: TRBD1; V gene: TRBV6-6; CDR3 protein: CASSYRTGEAYEQYF; CDR3 DNA: TGTGCCAGCAGTTACCGGACAGGGGAAGCCTACGAGCAGTACTTC
J gene: TRBJ2-2; clone size: few; D gene: NA; V gene: TRBV6-5; CDR3 protein: CASSYMYAGIGELFF; CDR3 DNA: TGTGCCAGCAGTTACATGTATGCAGGAATCGGGGAGCTGTTTTTT
J gene: TRBJ2-3; clone size: few; D gene: TRBD2; V gene: TRBV24-1; CDR3 protein: CATSDPRTGGDTQYF; CDR3 DNA: TGTGCCACCAGTGATCCGAGAACCGGGGGGGATACGCAGTATTTT
J gene: TRBJ1-1; clone size: NA; D gene: NA; V gene: TRBV9; CDR3 protein: CASSVVSNTEAFF; CDR3 DNA: TGTGCCAGCAGCGTAGTGTCAAACACTGAAGCTTTCTTT
J gene: TRBJ1-1; clone size: NA; D gene: TRBD1; V gene: TRBV30; CDR3 protein: CAWSRQGKTEAFF; CDR3 DNA: TGTGCCTGGAGCCGACAGGGAAAGACTGAAGCTTTCTTT
J gene: TRBJ2-2; clone size: NA; D gene: NA; V gene: TRBV3-1/TRBV3-2; CDR3 protein: CASSQDLLRESTGELFF; CDR3 DNA: TGTGCCAGCAGCCAAGATCTTCTCCGGGAGTCCACCGGGGAGCTGTTTTTT
J gene: TRBJ1-1; clone size: NA; D gene: NA; V gene: TRBV28; CDR3 protein: CASSLAGGLSEAFF; CDR3 DNA: TGTGCCAGCAGTTTGGCGGGAGGTCTCTCTGAAGCTTTCTTT
J gene: TRBJ1-3; clone size: NA; D gene: TRBD1; V gene: TRBV30; CDR3 protein: CAGDRASWNTIYF; CDR3 DNA: TGTGCCGGAGACAGGGCCTCCTGGAACACCATATATTTT
J gene: TRBJ1-4; clone size: NA; D gene: NA; V gene: TRBV9; CDR3 protein: CASSVQGRGNEKLFF; CDR3 DNA: TGTGCCAGCAGCGTCCAGGGTCGCGGTAATGAAAAACTGTTTTTT
J gene: TRBJ1-2; clone size: NA; D gene: TRBD1; V gene: TRBV5-4; CDR3 protein: CASRPSQGAYGYTF; CDR3 DNA: TGTGCCAGCAGACCATCACAGGGGGCCTATGGCTACACCTTC
J gene: TRBJ2-1; clone size: once; D gene: TRBD1; V gene: TRBV7-3; CDR3 protein: CASSLDRAGYNEQFF; CDR3 DNA: TGTGCCAGCAGCCTCGACAGGGCCGGCTACAATGAGCAGTTCTTC
J gene: TRBJ1-6; clone size: once; D gene: NA; V gene: TRBV6-5; CDR3 protein: CASSSTPGNSPLHF; CDR3 DNA: TGTGCCAGCAGTTCGACCCCGGGTAATTCACCCCTCCACTTT
J gene: TRBJ1-1; clone size: few; D gene: NA; V gene: TRBV2; CDR3 protein: CASTGNTEAFF; CDR3 DNA: TGTGCCAGCACAGGGAACACTGAAGCTTTCTTT
J gene: TRBJ1-3; clone size: NA; D gene: TRBD1; V gene: TRBV5-4; CDR3 protein: CASSLYGFSRGQGRNTIYF; CDR3 DNA: TGTGCCAGCAGCTTGTACGGGTTTTCTAGGGGACAGGGAAGAAACACCATATATTTT
J gene: TRBJ2-7; clone size: NA; D gene: NA; V gene: TRBV29-1; CDR3 protein: CSVEWAGGSYEQYF; CDR3 DNA: TGCAGCGTTGAATGGGCAGGGGGGTCCTACGAGCAGTACTTC
J gene: TRBJ1-2; clone size: NA; D gene: TRBD1; V gene: TRBV6-2/TRBV6-3; CDR3 protein: CASSYSGQANHFNYGYTF; CDR3 DNA: TGTGCCAGCAGTTACTCTGGACAGGCCAACCATTTTAACTATGGCTACACCTTC
J gene: TRBJ2-3; clone size: NA; D gene: TRBD2; V gene: TRBV6-5; CDR3 protein: CASSYSGGWGTDTQYF; CDR3 DNA: TGTGCCAGCAGTTACTCGGGGGGGTGGGGCACAGATACGCAGTATTTT
J gene: TRBJ2-3; clone size: NA; D gene: TRBD1; V gene: TRBV4-3; CDR3 protein: CASSQVRGRTDTQYF; CDR3 DNA: TGCGCCAGCAGCCAAGTCAGGGGGCGTACAGATACGCAGTATTTT
J gene: TRBJ1-2; clone size: few; D gene: NA; V gene: TRBV6-2/TRBV6-3; CDR3 protein: CASSYRMGHVADGYTF; CDR3 DNA: TGTGCCAGCAGTTACCGAATGGGACACGTCGCTGATGGCTACACCTTC
J gene: TRBJ1-2; clone size: NA; D gene: TRBD1; V gene: TRBV5-1; CDR3 protein: CASSLQGADGYTF; CDR3 DNA: TGCGCCAGCAGCTTGCAGGGGGCGGATGGCTACACCTTC
J gene: TRBJ1-1; clone size: NA; D gene: TRBD1; V gene: TRBV6-5; CDR3 protein: CASSYSGDRSLGAFF; CDR3 DNA: TGTGCCAGCAGTTACTCCGGGGACAGAAGTCTGGGAGCTTTCTTT
J gene: TRBJ2-7; clone size: NA; D gene: TRBD1; V gene: TRBV5-1; CDR3 protein: CASSLSRTGDYEQYF; CDR3 DNA: TGCGCCAGCAGCCTCTCCCGGACAGGTGACTACGAGCAGTACTTC
J gene: TRBJ2-2; clone size: once; D gene: NA; V gene: TRBV4-3; CDR3 protein: CASSQVEGRYTGELFF; CDR3 DNA: TGCGCCAGCAGCCAAGTCGAGGGGAGGTACACCGGGGAGCTGTTTTTT
J gene: TRBJ1-1; clone size: NA; D gene: TRBD1; V gene: TRBV7-2; CDR3 protein: CASSSAGQGAITEAFF; CDR3 DNA: TGTGCCAGCAGCTCGGCGGGGCAGGGGGCGATTACTGAAGCTTTCTTT
J gene: TRBJ2-7; clone size: NA; D gene: TRBD1; V gene: TRBV13; CDR3 protein: CASSYTGGGHEQYF; CDR3 DNA: TGTGCCAGCAGTTACACAGGGGGCGGCCACGAGCAGTACTTC
J gene: TRBJ1-3; clone size: NA; D gene: NA; V gene: TRBV7-9; CDR3 protein: CASGPSGNTIYF; CDR3 DNA: TGTGCCAGCGGCCCCTCTGGAAACACCATATATTTT
J gene: TRBJ1-2; clone size: NA; D gene: TRBD1; V gene: TRBV28; CDR3 protein: CASSSPGTGTSYGYTF; CDR3 DNA: TGTGCCAGCAGTTCCCCCGGGACAGGGACATCATATGGCTACACCTTC
J gene: TRBJ1-2; clone size: NA; D gene: NA; V gene: TRBV5-4; CDR3 protein: CASRDAQFSGYTF; CDR3 DNA: TGTGCCAGCCGGGATGCCCAATTTTCCGGCTACACCTTC
J gene: TRBJ2-7; clone size: NA; D gene: TRBD2; V gene: TRBV12-3/TRBV12-4; CDR3 protein: CASRSGSVYEQYF; CDR3 DNA: TGTGCCAGCAGGAGCGGGAGTGTGTACGAGCAGTACTTC
J gene: TRBJ2-7; clone size: once; D gene: TRBD2; V gene: TRBV7-8; CDR3 protein: CASSWGGSYEQYF; CDR3 DNA: TGTGCCAGCAGCTGGGGGGGGTCATACGAGCAGTACTTC
J gene: TRBJ1-2; clone size: NA; D gene: NA; V gene: TRBV7-8; CDR3 protein: CASSRGGDLGYTF; CDR3 DNA: TGTGCCAGCAGCCGGGGCGGGGATCTTGGCTACACCTTC
J gene: TRBJ1-5; clone size: NA; D gene: TRBD1; V gene: TRBV5-6; CDR3 protein: CASSFYRGYSNQPQHF; CDR3 DNA: TGTGCCAGCAGCTTCTACAGGGGCTATAGCAATCAGCCCCAGCATTTT
J gene: TRBJ2-1; clone size: NA; D gene: NA; V gene: TRBV2; CDR3 protein: CASSPGTNSYNEQFF; CDR3 DNA: TGTGCCAGCAGTCCCGGGACAAACTCCTACAATGAGCAGTTCTTC
J gene: TRBJ2-1; clone size: NA; D gene: NA; V gene: TRBV11-2; CDR3 protein: CASSSIESIYNEQFF; CDR3 DNA: TGTGCCAGCAGCTCCATTGAGTCTATTTACAATGAGCAGTTCTTC
J gene: TRBJ2-3; clone size: many; D gene: TRBD2; V gene: TRBV6-1; CDR3 protein: CASSETSGGADTQYF; CDR3 DNA: TGTGCCAGCAGTGAAACTAGCGGGGGGGCAGATACGCAGTATTTT
J gene: TRBJ2-1; clone size: NA; D gene: NA; V gene: TRBV19; CDR3 protein: CASSAIRVFVDEQFF; CDR3 DNA: TGTGCCAGTAGTGCGATCCGAGTTTTTGTCGATGAGCAGTTCTTC
J gene: TRBJ2-1; clone size: NA; D gene: TRBD1; V gene: TRBV15; CDR3 protein: CATSSRDRGVYEQFF; CDR3 DNA: TGTGCCACCAGCAGTCGGGACAGGGGTGTCTATGAGCAGTTCTTC
J gene: TRBJ1-2; clone size: NA; D gene: NA; V gene: TRBV19; CDR3 protein: CASRSFGWRGGGYTF; CDR3 DNA: TGTGCCAGTAGATCCTTCGGGTGGAGAGGGGGTGGCTACACCTTC
J gene: TRBJ2-6; clone size: NA; D gene: TRBD1; V gene: TRBV7-2; CDR3 protein: CASSFRQGAVTGANVLTF; CDR3 DNA: TGTGCCAGCAGCTTCAGACAGGGGGCGGTAACTGGGGCCAACGTCCTGACTTTC
J gene: TRBJ1-2; clone size: NA; D gene: NA; V gene: TRBV14; CDR3 protein: CASSHPGGRGYTF; CDR3 DNA: TGTGCCAGCAGCCACCCCGGGGGTCGAGGCTACACCTTC
J gene: TRBJ2-7; clone size: once; D gene: TRBD2; V gene: TRBV12-5; CDR3 protein: CASGLASSGRSLYEQYF; CDR3 DNA: TGTGCTAGTGGTTTGGCTTCAAGCGGGAGATCCCTCTACGAGCAGTACTTC
J gene: TRBJ1-3; clone size: NA; D gene: NA; V gene: TRBV18; CDR3 protein: CASSPPGISLGNTIYF; CDR3 DNA: TGTGCCAGCTCACCTCCCGGGATCTCTCTTGGAAACACCATATATTTT
J gene: TRBJ1-3; clone size: once; D gene: NA; V gene: TRBV28; CDR3 protein: CASSWTFSGNTIYF; CDR3 DNA: TGTGCCAGCAGCTGGACATTCTCTGGAAACACCATATATTTT
J gene: TRBJ2-3; clone size: NA; D gene: TRBD1; V gene: TRBV18; CDR3 protein: CASSPTGTVTDTQYF; CDR3 DNA: TGTGCCAGCTCTCCAACAGGGACAGTTACAGATACGCAGTATTTT
J gene: TRBJ1-2; clone size: NA; D gene: NA; V gene: TRBV9; CDR3 protein: CASSVESRGNYGYTF; CDR3 DNA: TGTGCCAGCAGCGTCGAATCCAGGGGTAACTATGGCTACACCTTC
J gene: TRBJ1-5; clone size: NA; D gene: TRBD1; V gene: TRBV7-2; CDR3 protein: CASRGTGRGNQPQHF; CDR3 DNA: TGTGCCAGCAGGGGGACAGGGCGAGGCAATCAGCCCCAGCATTTT
J gene: TRBJ1-6; clone size: NA; D gene: NA; V gene: TRBV11-3; CDR3 protein: CASSLDSAGSPLHF; CDR3 DNA: TGTGCCAGCAGCTTAGATTCGGCAGGTTCACCCCTCCACTTT
J gene: TRBJ2-7; clone size: NA; D gene: TRBD1; V gene: TRBV7-2; CDR3 protein: CASSLARQGGSYEQYF; CDR3 DNA: TGTGCCAGCAGCTTAGCGCGACAGGGGGGTTCCTACGAGCAGTACTTC